Below are 2 T cell receptor beta chains sequenced from a single sample in a study of cytomegalovirus exposure and HLA in healthy donors. The PCR was carried out with 60 Vbeta primers and 13 Jbeta primers. Clones were read by immunoSEQ multiplex PCR, and TCRdb kept only the in-frame ones, dropping some. The sample holds approximately 110,000 clones, approximately 80% seen once. The sequencing sample was made of PBMCs. The receptors were sampled from a male donor in good health and CMV-seronegative.

J is TRBJ2-6 and V is TRBV27, with 9 bases matching TRBD2. Trimming removed 5 bases from V and 1 base from J; junction bases left unmatched: 9. Germline CDR1 reads MNHEY; CDR2 reads SMNVEV (reference sequence). There are 18 residues in the CDR3. CDR3 in DNA: TGTGCCAGCAGTCCTCTCGGTGGACTAGCGTCTGGGGCCAACGTCCTGACTTTC. Encoded protein: CASSPLGGLASGANVLTF.

The chain has TRBV9 and TRBJ1-2, with D hard to call. The V gene lost 1 base and the J gene lost 0 bases, with 19 bases spanning the gap. The CDR3 spans 18 residues. Germline V gene lookup returns CDR1 SGDLS and CDR2 YYNGEE. CDR3 amino acids: CASSVTSAPRVSNYGYTF. The CDR3, as DNA: TGTGCCAGCAGCGTAACTAGTGCTCCCCGGGTATCTAACTATGGCTACACCTTC.